What follows describes a single T cell receptor (beta chain). Its specificity is unknown. The record originates from a study of Ad26.COV2.S vaccination and SARS-CoV-2 variants. General study points: Individuals receiving vaccine had higher spike-specific TCR breadth than placebo recipients did.

Clones were sequenced by immunoSEQ multiplex PCR, and TCRdb holds only the in-frame ones, with some missing. The sample includes roughly 380,000 clones, 92% seen only once; the top ten take 3.9%. Trimming removed 6 bases at V and 1 base at J, with 7 bases between. CDR3 length: 12 residues. The germline V gene encodes CDR1 MNHEY and CDR2 SMNVEV (reference sequence). The starting material was peripheral blood, obtained after recovery from COVID-19. The receptor's source is a human donor who had recovered from COVID-19. V and J are TRBV27 and TRBJ2-7, with TRBD2 as a possible D gene (5 bases). The DNA of the CDR3 is TGTGCCAGCAGGGGGAGTTCCTACGAGCAGTACTTC. Encoded protein: CASRGSSYEQYF.